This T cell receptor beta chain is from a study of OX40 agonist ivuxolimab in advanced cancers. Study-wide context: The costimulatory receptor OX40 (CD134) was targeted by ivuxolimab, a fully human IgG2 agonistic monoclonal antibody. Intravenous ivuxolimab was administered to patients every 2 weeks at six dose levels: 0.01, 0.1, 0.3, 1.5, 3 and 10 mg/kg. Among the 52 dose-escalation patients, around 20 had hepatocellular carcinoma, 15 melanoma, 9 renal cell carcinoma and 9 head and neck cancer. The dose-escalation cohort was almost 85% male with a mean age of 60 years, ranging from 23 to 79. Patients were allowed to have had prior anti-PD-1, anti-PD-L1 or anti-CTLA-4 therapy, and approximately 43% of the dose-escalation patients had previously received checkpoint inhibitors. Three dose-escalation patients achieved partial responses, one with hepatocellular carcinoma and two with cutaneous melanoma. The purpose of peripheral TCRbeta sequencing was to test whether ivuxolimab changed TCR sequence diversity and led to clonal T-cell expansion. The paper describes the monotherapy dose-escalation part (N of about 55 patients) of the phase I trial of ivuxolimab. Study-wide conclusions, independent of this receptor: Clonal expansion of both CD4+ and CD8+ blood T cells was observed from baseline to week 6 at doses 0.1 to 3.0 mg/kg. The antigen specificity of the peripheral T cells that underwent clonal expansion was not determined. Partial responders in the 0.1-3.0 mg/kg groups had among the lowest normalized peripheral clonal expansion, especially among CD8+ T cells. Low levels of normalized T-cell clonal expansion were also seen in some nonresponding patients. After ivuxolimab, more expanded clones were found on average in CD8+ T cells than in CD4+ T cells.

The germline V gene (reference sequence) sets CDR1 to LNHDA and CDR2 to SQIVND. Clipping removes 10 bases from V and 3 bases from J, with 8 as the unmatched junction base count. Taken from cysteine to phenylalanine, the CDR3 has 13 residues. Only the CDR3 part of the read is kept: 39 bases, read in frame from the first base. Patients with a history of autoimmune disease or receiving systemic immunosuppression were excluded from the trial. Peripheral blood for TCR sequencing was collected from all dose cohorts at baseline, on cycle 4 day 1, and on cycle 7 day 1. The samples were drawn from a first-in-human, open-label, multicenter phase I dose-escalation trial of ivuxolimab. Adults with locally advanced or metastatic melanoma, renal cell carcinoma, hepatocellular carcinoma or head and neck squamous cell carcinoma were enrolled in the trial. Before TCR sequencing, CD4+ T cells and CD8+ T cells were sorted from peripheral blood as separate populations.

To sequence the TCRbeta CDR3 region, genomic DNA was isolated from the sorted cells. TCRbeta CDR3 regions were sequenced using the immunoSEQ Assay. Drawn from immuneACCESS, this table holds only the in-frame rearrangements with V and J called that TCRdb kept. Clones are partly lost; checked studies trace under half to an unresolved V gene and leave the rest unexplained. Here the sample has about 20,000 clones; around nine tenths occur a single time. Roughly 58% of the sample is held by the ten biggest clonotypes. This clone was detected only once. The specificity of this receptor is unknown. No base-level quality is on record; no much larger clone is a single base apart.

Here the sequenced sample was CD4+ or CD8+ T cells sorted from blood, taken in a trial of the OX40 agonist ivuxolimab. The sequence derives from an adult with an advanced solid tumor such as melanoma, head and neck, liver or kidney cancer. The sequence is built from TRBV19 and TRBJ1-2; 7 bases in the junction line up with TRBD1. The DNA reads TGTGCCACTACAAGGGGGCAAGACTATGGCTACACCTTC. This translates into CATTRGQDYGYTF.